A single sample gave rise to the 26 T cell receptor beta chains below, sequenced in a study of cytomegalovirus exposure and HLA in healthy donors (dated by TCRdb to 2017 to 2019). Library generation was performed with the immunoSEQ multiplex PCR assay. TCRdb limited this immuneACCESS table to in-frame rearrangements with V and J called. A share of clones is missing; checked studies link under half to unresolved V genes, and the rest is unexplained. The sample yields roughly 98,000 clones; approximately 90% were counted once. The ten largest clonotypes hold about 4% of the sample. The sequencing sample was made of PBMCs. The receptors were gathered from a woman between 25 and 40 years old in good health and CMV-seronegative.

The chain employs TRBV5-4 and TRBJ2-1; a possible D gene is TRBD1 (6 bases). The CDR3 extends over 15 amino acids. The V end lost 2 bases, the J end lost 7 bases, and 16 bases lay between the germline ends. CDR1 and CDR2 (germline): SGHNT, YYREEE (reference sequence). In DNA, the CDR3 is TGTGCCAGCAGCTTCGAAGTACAGGGAAGAAATGAGCAGTTCTTC. It encodes CASSFEVQGRNEQFF.

This clone was seen just once. The chain recombines TRBV11-2 with TRBJ1-2; maybe TRBD1 (6 bases). The V end was cut by 5 bases, the J end by 4 bases, with 11 bases between. CDR1 is SGHAT, CDR2 FQNNGV, per germline. CDR3 size: 13 residues. The DNA of the CDR3 is TGTGCCAGCAGCCCGGACAGAATCTATGGCTACACCTTC. The encoded protein is CASSPDRIYGYTF.

This chain connects TRBV11-3 to TRBJ2-3; 9 nucleotides align to TRBD2. The V gene's germline CDR1 is SGHNT and CDR2 YENEEA. The CDR3 spans 14 residues. V was pared by 4 bases and J by 5 bases, with 4 bases of the junction left unmatched. The CDR3 DNA reads as TGTGCCAGCAGCTATAGCGGGGGACGAGATACGCAGTATTTT. It codes for CASSYSGGRDTQYF. Drawing the rest from reference TRBV11-3 and TRBJ2-3, the complete variable domain is EAGVVQSPRYKIIEKKQPVAFWCNPISGHNTLYWYLQNLGQGPELLIRYENEEAVDDSQLPKDRFSAERLKGVDSTLKIQPAELGDSAVYLCASSYSGGRDTQYFGPGTRLTVL.

V gene TRBV6-6 combines with J gene TRBJ2-7, with D possibly TRBD1 on 6 matching bases. The V end lost 6 bases, the J end lost 4 bases, and 10 bases lay between the germline ends. Per germline, CDR1 MNHNY and CDR2 SVGAGI (reference sequence). The CDR3 consists of 12 residues. Here the CDR3 DNA reads TGTGCCAGCAGAGAGGGGGTTTACGAGCAGTACTTC. Protein: CASREGVYEQYF.

CDR3 sequence reads: CASSFSQGQETQYF. Written as DNA, the CDR3 is TGTGCCAGCAGTTTTTCACAGGGGCAAGAGACCCAGTACTTC. This sequence joins TRBV27 and TRBJ2-5, with TRBD1 matching over 7 bases. The CDR3 is 14 residues long. Germline-derived CDR1 and CDR2 are MNHEY and SMNVEV (reference sequence). V lost 3 bases, J lost 2 bases, and 3 bases stayed unmatched.

V and J are TRBV7-2 and TRBJ2-7; no reliable D call. V was clipped by 2 bases and J by 1 base, with 6 bases between them. The CDR3 covers 13 residues. Germline V lookup: CDR1 SGHTA, CDR2 FQGNSA. CDR3 coding DNA: TGTGCCAGCAGCTTAATGACTTCCTACGAGCAGTACTTC. Amino acid sequence: CASSLMTSYEQYF.

J is TRBJ1-3 and V is TRBV15; D is unclear. The germline gives CDR1 LNHNV, CDR2 YYDKDF (reference sequence). This CDR3 is 14 amino acids long. Trimming stripped 0 bases from V and 8 bases from J, with 11 bases between. In DNA, the CDR3 is TGTGCCACCAGCAGAGATCGCGCCGGGGACACCATATATTTT. This gives the protein CATSRDRAGDTIYF.

The rearrangement joins TRBV7-9 to TRBJ2-7, with a possible D match to TRBD1 (6 bases). Per the germline V gene, CDR1 is SEHNR and CDR2 is FQNEAQ (reference sequence). Trimming pared 5 bases from V and 2 bases from J, leaving 19 bases between. CDR3 length: 16 amino acids. CDR3 sequence (DNA): TGTGCCAGCAGCGAGTATTCGACAGGTTGGGCCTACGAGCAGTACTTC. Translating it yields CASSEYSTGWAYEQYF.

The chain is built from TRBV9 and TRBJ2-7; maybe TRBD2 (5 bases). CDR3 length: 14 amino acids. V gave up 4 bases and J gave up 9 bases, with 20 bases separating them. CDR1 is SGDLS and CDR2 is YYNGEE in the germline V gene. The CDR3 here is CASSPRLYGKGQYF. The DNA of the CDR3 is TGTGCCAGCAGCCCCCGTCTGTACGGGAAGGGGCAGTACTTC.

The chain recombines TRBV7-8 with TRBJ2-1; 11 bases line up with TRBD1. CDR1 SGHVS and CDR2 FQNEAQ come from the germline V gene. This CDR3 has 17 residues. Unmatched junction bases numbered 12, after V lost 5 bases and J lost 6 bases. The CDR3 DNA is TGTGCCAGCAGCATACTTCTTGCGGGGACAGGGGGCAATGAGCAGTTCTTC. It translates to CASSILLAGTGGNEQFF. The full variable domain, with the rest looked up from reference TRBV7-8 and TRBJ2-1, is GAGVSQSPRYKVAKRGQDVALRCDPISGHVSLFWYQQALGQGPEFLTYFQNEAQLDKSGLPSDRFFAERPEGSVSTLKIQRTQQEDSAVYLCASSILLAGTGGNEQFFGPGTRLTVL.

The chain is built from TRBV6-5 and TRBJ2-3, with no clear D. The V and J ends lost 6 bases and 5 bases respectively, with 15 bases between them. The CDR3 covers 14 residues. Germline CDR1 is MNHEY and CDR2 is SVGAGI. The chain's CDR3 is CASSIRLSGDTQYF. The CDR3 DNA is TGTGCCAGCAGCATTAGGTTATCAGGAGATACGCAGTATTTT.

The chain uses TRBV25-1 and TRBJ2-3; TRBD2 might be the D (6 bases). Germline CDR1 MGHDK, CDR2 SYGVNS. The CDR3 loop spans 14 amino acids. Trimming left V 1 base short and J 6 bases short, with 11 bases between. The CDR3 DNA reads TGTGCCAGCAGTGAATTCGGGGGAAAGGATACGCAGTATTTT. Translation: CASSEFGGKDTQYF.

This clone has only one observation. This sequence joins TRBV18 and TRBJ1-1, with 7 nucleotides matching TRBD1. Germline CDR1 KGHSH, CDR2 LQKENI. V lost 2 bases, J lost 1 base, and 4 bases stayed unmatched. This CDR3 spans 15 amino acids. The CDR3 region is CASSPYSGGNTEAFF. In DNA, the CDR3 is TGTGCCAGCTCACCATATTCAGGGGGGAACACTGAAGCTTTCTTT.

The chain combines TRBV4-3 with TRBJ2-5; 10 bases are a match to TRBD1. The CDR3 is 15 residues long. V gave up 1 base and J gave up 5 bases; unmatched junction bases: 4. Germline assignment: CDR1 LGHNA and CDR2 YSLEER. Written as DNA, the CDR3 is TGCGCCAGCAGCCAAGGGACAGGGGGATTCGAGACCCAGTACTTC. Protein: CASSQGTGGFETQYF.

CDR3 in amino acids: CASSSTPSSYNEQFF. The CDR3 region has the DNA TGCGCCAGCAGCTCGACTCCCAGCTCCTACAATGAGCAGTTCTTC. The V gene is TRBV5-1, the J gene TRBJ2-1; no firm D call. This CDR3 spans 15 amino acids. CDR1 and CDR2 from the germline V gene are SGHRS and YFSETQ. The V end lost 3 bases, the J end lost 0 bases, and 10 bases lay between the germline ends.

The chain carries TRBV7-9 and TRBJ2-3; D not certain. The germline gives CDR1 SEHNR, CDR2 FQNEAQ (reference sequence). V dropped 2 bases and J dropped 3 bases, with 9 bases sitting between them. The CDR3 runs 14 residues. DNA of the CDR3: TGTGCCAGCAGCTTAACGGTGCCGACAGATACGCAGTATTTT. Amino acid sequence: CASSLTVPTDTQYF.

This chain uses TRBV4-2 with TRBJ2-6; D is perhaps TRBD2 (5 bases). V lost 1 base and J lost 0, with 10 bases in between. The germline gives CDR1 LGHNA, CDR2 YNFKEQ. The length of the CDR3 is 17 residues. The CDR3 sequence: CASSQGVRVSGANVLTF. The CDR3, as DNA: TGTGCCAGCAGCCAAGGGGTGCGGGTCTCTGGGGCCAACGTCCTGACTTTC.

V is TRBV5-1 and J is TRBJ1-6, with D maybe TRBD1 (5 bases). In germline, CDR1 is SGHRS, CDR2 YFSETQ. The length of the CDR3 is 13 residues. Between the trimmed V and J ends, which lost 1 base and 8 bases, there was a span of 7 bases. The CDR3 protein is CASSLTGDSPLHF. The CDR3 DNA sequence: TGCGCCAGCAGCTTGACAGGAGATTCACCCCTCCACTTT.

The chain recombines TRBV6-5 with TRBJ2-5; D possibly corresponds to TRBD1 (6 bases). The CDR3 is 14 amino acids. Looked up from germline, CDR1 is MNHEY and CDR2 is SVGAGI. Deletions cut 3 bases from V and 2 bases from J, with 10 bases between. The CDR3 nucleotides read TGTGCCAGCAGTTATGGGACACTTCAAGAGACCCAGTACTTC. Its protein is CASSYGTLQETQYF.

This clone has only one observation. Here the CDR3 reads CASSSTLRGGYNEQFF. The CDR3 nucleotides are TGTGCCAGCAGTTCTACCTTGAGGGGGGGTTACAATGAGCAGTTCTTC. The chain combines TRBV28 with TRBJ2-1; D might be TRBD2 (7 bases). The germline V gene encodes CDR1 MDHEN and CDR2 SYDVKM. The CDR3 covers 16 residues. Between the trimmed V and J ends, which lost 4 bases and 4 bases, there was a span of 17 bases.

This rearrangement joins TRBV15 to TRBJ1-1; D may be TRBD1 (6 bases). V lost 0 bases and J lost 9, with 23 bases in between. Per the germline V gene, CDR1 is LNHNV and CDR2 is YYDKDF (reference sequence). The CDR3 consists of 17 residues. The CDR3 protein is CATSRDVTGPATVKAFF. CDR3 DNA: TGTGCCACCAGCAGAGATGTGACAGGCCCCGCGACCGTGAAAGCTTTCTTT.

V is TRBV7-3 and J is TRBJ2-3; 7 bases are shared with TRBD2. The junction had 10 bases not matched to a gene; V was cut back by 5 bases and J by 2 bases. Looked up from germline, CDR1 is SGHTA and CDR2 is FQGTGA. This CDR3 spans 16 amino acids. The CDR3 sequence: CASSPLVAGDTDTQYF. CDR3 nucleotide sequence: TGTGCCAGCAGCCCACTCGTAGCGGGCGACACAGATACGCAGTATTTT.

This clone was found once. Written as DNA, the CDR3 is TGTGCCACCAGCGGAAGACTGACGTCCGATACGCAGTATTTT. It encodes CATSGRLTSDTQYF. The chain links TRBV15 to TRBJ2-3; D is unresolved. V lost 5 bases to trimming and J lost 6 bases, with 15 bases between them. This CDR3 is built from 14 residues. Germline V gives CDR1 LNHNV, CDR2 YYDKDF (reference sequence).

This clone was counted a single time. The chain recombines TRBV7-9 with TRBJ1-2; 8 nucleotides align to TRBD1. Unmatched junction bases numbered 4, after V lost 2 bases and J lost 2 bases. The CDR3 has 15 amino acids. Germline loops: CDR1 SEHNR, CDR2 FQNEAQ (reference sequence). This chain's CDR3 is CASSLYRGENYGYTF. Here the CDR3 DNA reads TGTGCCAGCAGCTTATACAGGGGGGAGAACTATGGCTACACCTTC.

The V and J genes are TRBV11-2 and TRBJ2-7; 9 bases fit TRBD2. The CDR3 length is 15 residues. Germline CDR1 is SGHAT and CDR2 is FQNNGV. With 2 bases clipped from V and 3 bases from J, the junction kept 5 bases outside the gene matches. CDR3 residues: CASSLPRGGDYEQYF. In nucleotides, the CDR3 is TGTGCCAGCAGCTTACCGCGGGGGGGGGACTACGAGCAGTACTTC.

The sample holds a few counts of this clone. The chain joins TRBV2 to TRBJ2-5; 7 nucleotides agree with TRBD2. CDR3 length: 15 amino acids. The trim removed 7 bases at V and 4 bases at J, leaving 12 bases unmatched. The germline gives CDR1 SNHLY, CDR2 FYNNEI. CDR3 bases: TGTGCCAGCAAAAAATTTCAGGTAGCGGGAGAGACCCAGTACTTC. As protein: CASKKFQVAGETQYF. Full variable domain (outside the CDR3, taken from reference TRBV2 and TRBJ2-5): EPEVTQTPSHQVTQMGQEVILRCVPISNHLYFYWYRQILGQKVEFLVSFYNNEISEKSEIFDDQFSVERPDGSNFTLKIRSTKLEDSAMYFCASKKFQVAGETQYFGPGTRLLVL.